Given below is one TCR beta chain in context. Its antigen is not identified. This entry is derived from a study of cytomegalovirus exposure and HLA in healthy donors. Healthy bone marrow donors made up the donors. General study points: Versus the approximately 700-donor mean, an Asian-associated ancestry cluster reportedly showed fewer N-insertions in a later analysis. Researchers reported in a later analysis that a missense DCLRE1C variant was tied to TCR beta V- and J-gene trimming.

Primers included in the PCR were 60 Vbeta and 13 Jbeta primers. In the original analysis: Unique TCR beta chains totaled some 88 million in a later count, with roughly 11 million of them shared. Generated by immunoSEQ multiplex PCR, the TCRdb table keeps only in-frame clones and is missing some. V and J calls and clone size are those listed in that table; D and trimming were worked out from the DNA. In the table there are approximately 180,000 clones, roughly 86% of which are singletons. The CDR3 totals 18 residues. Trimming took 2 bases from V and 6 from J; bases not matched to a gene: 10. Sequencing was done on a sample of PBMCs. The source is a young woman in good health and CMV-seronegative. The rearrangement links TRBV5-3 to TRBJ2-1, with 14 bases matching TRBD2. TRBV5-3 is placed among ORFs of uncertain function. The CDR3 loop reads CARSLMWTSGRWCNEQFF. Written as DNA, the CDR3 is TGTGCCAGAAGCTTAATGTGGACTAGCGGGAGGTGGTGCAATGAGCAGTTCTTC.